This entry lists 17 T cell receptor beta chains sequenced from one sample in a study of shared clonotypes between healthy human individuals. Method: immunoSEQ multiplex PCR; TCRdb's copy keeps in-frame clones and lacks some. The profile shows about 480,000 clones, approximately 85% of them singletons. Material: PBMCs. These receptors were taken from a woman between 35 and 50 years old in good health. Some clones in this sample may be carry-over from other donors' samples.

This clone was counted between two and nine times. The chain uses TRBV5-1 and TRBJ1-5; tentative D call: TRBD1 (5 bases). CDR3 length: 14 residues. The V and J ends lost 5 bases and 3 bases respectively, with 12 bases between them. In germline, CDR1 is SGHRS, CDR2 YFSETQ. As DNA, the CDR3 is TGCGCCAGCAGGGAGGACACAACCAATCAGCCCCAGCATTTT. Translated: CASREDTTNQPQHF.

The gene calls are TRBV29-1 and TRBJ1-2; 12 bases align to TRBD1. Per germline, CDR1 SQVTM and CDR2 ANQGSEA. The J segment lost 7 bases and the V segment lost 5 bases, leaving 8 bases of the junction unmatched. The CDR3 totals 14 residues. The CDR3 loop is CSVRGGTGGSGYTF. As DNA, the CDR3 is TGCAGCGTTCGTGGGGGGACAGGGGGCTCTGGCTACACCTTC.

The chain has TRBV19 and TRBJ2-7, with D hard to call. Germline lookup yields CDR1 LNHDA and CDR2 SQIVND (reference sequence). This CDR3 comprises 14 residues. Trimming pared 1 base from V and 0 bases from J, leaving 7 bases between. The CDR3 here is CASSIGANSYEQYF. CDR3 sequence (DNA): TGTGCCAGTAGTATAGGAGCTAACTCCTACGAGCAGTACTTC.

This chain links TRBV20-1 with TRBJ2-3, with D possibly TRBD2 on 5 matching bases. The germline CDR1 and CDR2 sequences are DFQATT and SNEGSKA (reference sequence). There are 9 residues in the CDR3. CDR3 sequence (DNA): TGCAGCTCGGGAAATACGCAGTATTTT. Translation: CSSGNTQYF.

The chain employs TRBV7-9 and TRBJ1-1; no definite D call. Looked up from germline, CDR1 is SEHNR and CDR2 is FQNEAQ (reference sequence). This CDR3 contains 15 residues. V lost 5 bases and J lost 1, with 14 bases in between. CDR3 DNA: TGTGCCAGCAGCCCGAAGAGAGCGGGGAACACTGAAGCTTTCTTT. It yields the protein CASSPKRAGNTEAFF.

The chain has TRBV2 and TRBJ2-6; maybe TRBD1 (5 bases). The germline V gene has CDR1 SNHLY and CDR2 FYNNEI. CDR3 length: 16 amino acids. V was trimmed by 7 bases and J by 0 bases, leaving 13 bases between them. DNA for the CDR3: TGTGCCAGCAACCTACAGGTTAGCTCTGGGGCCAACGTCCTGACTTTC. Amino acids: CASNLQVSSGANVLTF. The whole variable domain, remainder taken from reference TRBV2 and TRBJ2-6, is EPEVTQTPSHQVTQMGQEVILRCVPISNHLYFYWYRQILGQKVEFLVSFYNNEISEKSEIFDDQFSVERPDGSNFTLKIRSTKLEDSAMYFCASNLQVSSGANVLTFGAGSRLTVL.

The CDR3 here is CASSENLVYYEQYF. For the CDR3, the DNA is TGTGCCAGCAGTGAAAATCTAGTATACTACGAGCAGTACTTC. This chain uses TRBV6-1 with TRBJ2-7, with D hard to call. The CDR3 extends over 14 amino acids. The V end was cut by 2 bases, the J end by 3 bases, with 11 bases between. From germline, CDR1 is MNHNS and CDR2 SASEGT.

J is TRBJ2-3 and V is TRBV5-1, with unresolved D. The V and J ends lost 0 bases and 5 bases respectively, with 13 bases between them. The germline gives CDR1 SGHRS, CDR2 YFSETQ. The CDR3 length is 15 residues. The CDR3 loop is CASSLEGRVGDTQYF. The CDR3 DNA reads TGCGCCAGCAGCTTGGAGGGTAGGGTGGGAGATACGCAGTATTTT.

The chain links TRBV28 to TRBJ1-6, with D unclear. The V and J ends lost 3 bases and 12 bases respectively, with 12 bases between them. Germline CDR1 MDHEN, CDR2 SYDVKM. The CDR3 is 13 residues long. In DNA, the CDR3 is TGTGCCAGCAGTTTCCTTTCTGGAGGACCCCTCCACTTT. It is translated as CASSFLSGGPLHF.

The V call is TRBV27, the J call TRBJ2-3, with D possibly TRBD2 on 6 matching bases. The CDR3 is 13 residues long. The V end lost 6 bases, the J end lost 3 bases, and 10 bases lay between the germline ends. Germline V lookup: CDR1 MNHEY, CDR2 SMNVEV (reference sequence). CDR3 nucleotides: TGTGCCAGCAGCCGGGACTTGACAGATACGCAGTATTTT. It translates to CASSRDLTDTQYF.

The rearrangement joins TRBV6-6 to TRBJ1-1, with D unclear. With 4 bases removed from V and 3 bases from J, the gap between germline ends came to 9 bases. Germline V lookup: CDR1 MNHNY, CDR2 SVGAGI (reference sequence). The CDR3 totals 13 residues. DNA of the CDR3: TGTGCCAGCAGTTCAAGACGGCACACTGAAGCTTTCTTT. This gives the protein CASSSRRHTEAFF.

This clone was observed a handful of times. Other DNA variants within this sample encode the same CDR3. The rearrangement links TRBV4-2 to TRBJ2-7; 8 nucleotides line up with TRBD1. The V gene end was trimmed by 0 bases and the J gene end by 1 base; junction bases not matched to a gene: 2. The CDR3 runs 15 residues. Germline V gives CDR1 LGHNA, CDR2 YNFKEQ. CDR3 nucleotide sequence: TGTGCCAGCAGCCAAGACAGGGGGCCATCCTACGAGCAGTACTTC. Residues: CASSQDRGPSYEQYF.

This clone was detected ten times or more. The chain links TRBV5-1 to TRBJ2-3, with 10 bases matching TRBD1. V lost 4 bases and J lost 3; bases outside the gene matches: 5. The CDR3 contains 15 residues. Looked up from germline, CDR1 is SGHRS and CDR2 is YFSETQ. The CDR3, as DNA: TGCGCCAGCAGCGCCGGGGGACAGGGGACAGATACGCAGTATTTT. It specifies CASSAGGQGTDTQYF.

This clone was seen just once. The rearrangement uses TRBV28 and TRBJ1-1, with D hard to call. Trimming shortened V by 6 bases and J by 1 base, and 15 bases separated the two germline ends. Looked up from germline, CDR1 is MDHEN and CDR2 is SYDVKM. The CDR3 covers 15 residues. As DNA, the CDR3 is TGTGCCAGCAGCAAAAGCTGGGTTCGGAACACTGAAGCTTTCTTT. This codes for CASSKSWVRNTEAFF. Filled out from reference TRBV28 and TRBJ1-1, the complete variable domain reads DVKVTQSSRYLVKRTGEKVFLECVQDMDHENMFWYRQDPGLGLRLIYFSYDVKMKEKGDIPEGYSVSREKKERFSLILESASTNQTSMYLCASSKSWVRNTEAFFGQGTRLTVV.

The chain employs TRBV6-4 and TRBJ2-1, with 10 nucleotides matching TRBD2. V lost 3 bases, J lost 8 bases, and 7 bases stayed unmatched. Germline-derived CDR1 and CDR2 are MRHNA and SNTAGT. CDR3 length equals 15 residues. CDR3 loop: CASSESAGGPDEQFF. CDR3 bases: TGTGCCAGCAGTGAATCAGCGGGAGGGCCTGATGAGCAGTTCTTC.

The rearrangement uses TRBV5-5 and TRBJ1-2; 8 bases fit TRBD1. Trimming at V came to 1 base and at J to 2 bases, leaving 7 bases not matched to a gene. The CDR3 loop spans 16 amino acids. Germline CDR1 is SGHKS and CDR2 is YYEKEE (reference sequence). For the CDR3, the DNA is TGTGCCAGCAGCTTGCTGCCAGGGGGCAGAAACTATGGCTACACCTTC. Translated: CASSLLPGGRNYGYTF. The full variable domain, rest sourced from reference TRBV5-5 and TRBJ1-2, is DAGVTQSPTHLIKTRGQQVTLRCSPISGHKSVSWYQQVLGQGPQFIFQYYEKEERGRGNFPDRFSARQFPNYSSELNVNALLLGDSALYLCASSLLPGGRNYGYTFGSGTRLTVV.

The V gene is TRBV29-1, the J gene TRBJ2-1; perhaps TRBD2 as D (6 bases). V dropped 0 bases and J dropped 12 bases, with 6 bases sitting between them. This CDR3 is built from 10 residues. Looked up from germline, CDR1 is SQVTM and CDR2 is ANQGSEA. CDR3 bases: TGCAGCGTTGAAGAGGGAGGGCAGTTCTTC. Residues: CSVEEGGQFF.